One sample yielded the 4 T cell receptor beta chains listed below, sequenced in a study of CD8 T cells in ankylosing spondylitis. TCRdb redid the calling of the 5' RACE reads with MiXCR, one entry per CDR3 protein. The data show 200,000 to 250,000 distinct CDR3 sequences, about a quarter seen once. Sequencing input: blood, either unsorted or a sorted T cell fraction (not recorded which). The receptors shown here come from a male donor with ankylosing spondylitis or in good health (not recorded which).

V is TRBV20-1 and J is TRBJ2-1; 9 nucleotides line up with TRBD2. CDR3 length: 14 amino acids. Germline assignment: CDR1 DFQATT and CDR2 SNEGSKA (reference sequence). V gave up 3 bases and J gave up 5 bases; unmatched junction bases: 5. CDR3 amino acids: CSASGTSSHNEQFF. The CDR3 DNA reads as TGCAGTGCTAGCGGGACTAGCTCGCACAATGAGCAGTTCTTC.

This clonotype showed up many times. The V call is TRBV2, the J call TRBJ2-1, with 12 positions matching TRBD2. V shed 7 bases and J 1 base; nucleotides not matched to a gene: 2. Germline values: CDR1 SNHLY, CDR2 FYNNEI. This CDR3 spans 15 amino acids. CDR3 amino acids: CASTSGRVSYNEQFF. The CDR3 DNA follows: TGTGCCAGCACTAGCGGGAGGGTGTCCTACAATGAGCAGTTCTTC.

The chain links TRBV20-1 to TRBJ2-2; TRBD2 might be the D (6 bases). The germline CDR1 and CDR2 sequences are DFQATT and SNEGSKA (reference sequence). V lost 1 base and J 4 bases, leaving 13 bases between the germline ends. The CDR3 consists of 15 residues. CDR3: CSARGPTSFTGELFF. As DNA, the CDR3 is TGCAGTGCTAGAGGGCCGACTAGTTTCACCGGGGAGCTGTTTTTT.

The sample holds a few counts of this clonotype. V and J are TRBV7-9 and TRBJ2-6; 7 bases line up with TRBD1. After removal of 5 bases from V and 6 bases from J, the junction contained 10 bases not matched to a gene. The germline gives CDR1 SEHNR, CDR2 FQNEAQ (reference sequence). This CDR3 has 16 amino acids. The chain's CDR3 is CASSPGQTNLANVLTF. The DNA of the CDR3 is TGTGCCAGCAGCCCGGGACAGACAAACTTGGCCAACGTCCTGACTTTC.